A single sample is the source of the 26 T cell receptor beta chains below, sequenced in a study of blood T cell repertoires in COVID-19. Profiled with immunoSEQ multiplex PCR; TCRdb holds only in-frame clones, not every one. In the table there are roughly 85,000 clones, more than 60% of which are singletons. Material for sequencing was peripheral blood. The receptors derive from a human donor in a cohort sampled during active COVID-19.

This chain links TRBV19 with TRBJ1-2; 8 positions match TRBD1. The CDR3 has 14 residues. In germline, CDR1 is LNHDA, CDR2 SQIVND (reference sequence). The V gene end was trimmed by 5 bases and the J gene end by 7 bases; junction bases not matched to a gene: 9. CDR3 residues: CASSWTGSGGGYTF. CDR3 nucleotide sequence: TGTGCCAGTAGTTGGACAGGGTCCGGCGGTGGCTACACCTTC.

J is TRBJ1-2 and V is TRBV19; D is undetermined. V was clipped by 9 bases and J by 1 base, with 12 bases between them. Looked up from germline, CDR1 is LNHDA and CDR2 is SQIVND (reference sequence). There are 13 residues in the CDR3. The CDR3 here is CASLPGVNYGYTF. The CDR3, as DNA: TGTGCCAGCCTCCCCGGGGTTAACTATGGCTACACCTTC.

The CDR3 is CASSYLGRVESPLHF. The DNA for the CDR3 is TGTGCCAGCAGTTACCTCGGCAGGGTAGAGTCACCCCTCCACTTT. The J gene is TRBJ1-6, the V gene TRBV6-2 or TRBV6-3; D might be TRBD1 (5 bases). Germline CDR1 and CDR2: MNHEY and SVGEGT. The CDR3 has 15 amino acids. V was pared by 2 bases and J by 10 bases, with 15 bases between.

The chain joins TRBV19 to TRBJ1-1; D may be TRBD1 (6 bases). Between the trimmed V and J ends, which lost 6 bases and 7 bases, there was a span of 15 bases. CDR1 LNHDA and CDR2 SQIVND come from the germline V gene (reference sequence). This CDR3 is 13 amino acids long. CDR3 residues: CASRQTGVGEAFF. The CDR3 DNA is TGTGCCAGTAGACAGACAGGAGTAGGTGAAGCTTTCTTT.

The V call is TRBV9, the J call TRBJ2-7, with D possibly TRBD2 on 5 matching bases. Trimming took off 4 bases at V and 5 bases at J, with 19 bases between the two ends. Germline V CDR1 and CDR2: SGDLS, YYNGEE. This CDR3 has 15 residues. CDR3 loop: CASSLSASSVDEQYF. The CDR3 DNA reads TGTGCCAGCAGCCTTAGCGCCAGCAGCGTCGACGAGCAGTACTTC.

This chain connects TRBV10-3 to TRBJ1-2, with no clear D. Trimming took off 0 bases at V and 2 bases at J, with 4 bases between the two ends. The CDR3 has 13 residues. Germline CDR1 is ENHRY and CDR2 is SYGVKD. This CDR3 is CAISESGNYGYTF. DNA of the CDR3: TGTGCCATCAGTGAGTCTGGCAACTATGGCTACACCTTC.

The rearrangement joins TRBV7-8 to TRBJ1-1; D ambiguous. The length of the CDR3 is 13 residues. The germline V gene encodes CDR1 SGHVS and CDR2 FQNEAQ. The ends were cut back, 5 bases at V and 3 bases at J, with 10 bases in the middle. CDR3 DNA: TGTGCCAGCAGCATGCAACAGTACACTGAAGCTTTCTTT. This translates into CASSMQQYTEAFF.

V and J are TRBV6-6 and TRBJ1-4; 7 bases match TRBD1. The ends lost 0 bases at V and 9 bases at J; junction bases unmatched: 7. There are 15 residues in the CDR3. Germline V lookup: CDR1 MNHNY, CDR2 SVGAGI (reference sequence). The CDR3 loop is CASSYSGTELKKLFF. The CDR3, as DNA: TGTGCCAGCAGTTACTCGGGGACAGAACTAAAAAAACTGTTTTTT.

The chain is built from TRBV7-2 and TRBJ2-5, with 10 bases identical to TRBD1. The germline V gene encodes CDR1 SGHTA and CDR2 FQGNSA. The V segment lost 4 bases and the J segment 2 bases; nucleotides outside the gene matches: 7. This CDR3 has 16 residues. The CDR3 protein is CASSSSDRGLQETQYF. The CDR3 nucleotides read TGTGCCAGCAGCTCCTCGGACAGGGGGTTACAAGAGACCCAGTACTTC. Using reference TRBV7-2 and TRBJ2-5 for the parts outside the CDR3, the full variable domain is GAGVSQSPSNKVTEKGKDVELRCDPISGHTALYWYRQSLGQGLEFLIYFQGNSAPDKSGLPSDRFSAERTGGSVSTLTIQRTQQEDSAVYLCASSSSDRGLQETQYFGPGTRLLVL.

The CDR3 bases are TGTGCCAGCAGTTCGCCCCTTAGCGGGGCCAGATCAAATGAGCAGTTCTTC. Residues: CASSSPLSGARSNEQFF. The chain has TRBV6-2 or TRBV6-3 and TRBJ2-1; 8 bases are a match to TRBD2. The CDR3 runs to 17 residues. Trimming took 4 bases from V and 7 from J; bases not matched to a gene: 15. The germline V gene encodes CDR1 MNHEY and CDR2 SVGEGT.

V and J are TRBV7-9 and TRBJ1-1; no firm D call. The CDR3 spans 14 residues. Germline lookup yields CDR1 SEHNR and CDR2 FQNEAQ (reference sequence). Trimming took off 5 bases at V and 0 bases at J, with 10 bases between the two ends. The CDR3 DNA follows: TGTGCCAGCAGCCGAGCGACCATGAACACTGAAGCTTTCTTT. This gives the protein CASSRATMNTEAFF.

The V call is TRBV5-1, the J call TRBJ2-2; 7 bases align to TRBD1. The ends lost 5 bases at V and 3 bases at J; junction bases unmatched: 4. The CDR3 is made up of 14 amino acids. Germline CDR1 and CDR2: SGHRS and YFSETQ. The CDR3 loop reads CASRRQGYTGELFF. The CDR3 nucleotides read TGCGCCAGCAGACGACAGGGATACACCGGGGAGCTGTTTTTT.

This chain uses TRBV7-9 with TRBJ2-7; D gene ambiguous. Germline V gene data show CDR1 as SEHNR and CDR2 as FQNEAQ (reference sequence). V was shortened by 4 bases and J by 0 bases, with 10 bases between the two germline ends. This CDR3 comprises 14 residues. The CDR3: CASSSTLSSYEQYF. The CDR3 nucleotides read TGTGCCAGCAGCTCGACTCTAAGCTCCTACGAGCAGTACTTC.

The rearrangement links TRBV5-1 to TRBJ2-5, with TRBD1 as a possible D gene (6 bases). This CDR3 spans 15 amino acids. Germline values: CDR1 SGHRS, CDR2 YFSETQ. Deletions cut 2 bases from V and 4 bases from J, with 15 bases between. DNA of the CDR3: TGCGCCAGCAGCTTAGAAGGACAGCCAGTAGAGACCCAGTACTTC. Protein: CASSLEGQPVETQYF.

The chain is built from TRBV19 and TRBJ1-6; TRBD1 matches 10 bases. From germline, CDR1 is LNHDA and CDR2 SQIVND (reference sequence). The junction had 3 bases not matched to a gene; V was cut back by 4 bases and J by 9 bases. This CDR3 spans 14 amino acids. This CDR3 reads CASSTGTGVSPLHF. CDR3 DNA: TGTGCCAGTAGTACCGGGACAGGGGTTTCACCCCTCCACTTT.

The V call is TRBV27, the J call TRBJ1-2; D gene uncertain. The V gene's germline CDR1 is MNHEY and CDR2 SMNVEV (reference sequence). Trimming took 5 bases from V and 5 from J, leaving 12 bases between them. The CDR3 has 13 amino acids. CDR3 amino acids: CASSAGFQYGYTF. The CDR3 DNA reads TGTGCCAGCAGTGCCGGGTTCCAATATGGCTACACCTTC.

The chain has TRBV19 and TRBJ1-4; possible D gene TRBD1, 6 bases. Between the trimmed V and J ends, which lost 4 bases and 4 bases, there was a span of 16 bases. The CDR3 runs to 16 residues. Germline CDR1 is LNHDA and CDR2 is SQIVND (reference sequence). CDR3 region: CASSRTYRAGNEKLFF. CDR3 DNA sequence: TGTGCCAGTAGTAGAACCTACAGGGCGGGTAATGAAAAACTGTTTTTT.

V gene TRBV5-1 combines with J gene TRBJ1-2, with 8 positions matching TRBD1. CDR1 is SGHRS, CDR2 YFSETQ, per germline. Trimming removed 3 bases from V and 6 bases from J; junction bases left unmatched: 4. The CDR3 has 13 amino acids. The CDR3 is CASSYLTGDGYTF. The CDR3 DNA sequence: TGCGCCAGCAGCTACCTGACAGGGGATGGCTACACCTTC. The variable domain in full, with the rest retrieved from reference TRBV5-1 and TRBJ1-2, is KAGVTQTPRYLIKTRGQQVTLSCSPISGHRSVSWYQQTPGQGLQFLFEYFSETQRNKGNFPGRFSGRQFSNSRSEMNVSTLELGDSALYLCASSYLTGDGYTFGSGTRLTVV.

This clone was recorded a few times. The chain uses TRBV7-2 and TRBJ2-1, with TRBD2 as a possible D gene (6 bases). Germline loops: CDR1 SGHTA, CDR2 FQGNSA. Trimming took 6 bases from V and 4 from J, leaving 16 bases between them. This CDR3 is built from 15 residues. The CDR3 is CASSPVGGLYNEQFF. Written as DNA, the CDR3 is TGTGCCAGCAGTCCTGTTGGGGGACTGTACAATGAGCAGTTCTTC.

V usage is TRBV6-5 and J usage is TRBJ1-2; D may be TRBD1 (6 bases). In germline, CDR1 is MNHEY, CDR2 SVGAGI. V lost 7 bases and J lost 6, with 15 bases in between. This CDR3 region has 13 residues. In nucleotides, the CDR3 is TGTGCCAGCACCCCTAATGGGGGCCATGGCTACACCTTC. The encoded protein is CASTPNGGHGYTF.

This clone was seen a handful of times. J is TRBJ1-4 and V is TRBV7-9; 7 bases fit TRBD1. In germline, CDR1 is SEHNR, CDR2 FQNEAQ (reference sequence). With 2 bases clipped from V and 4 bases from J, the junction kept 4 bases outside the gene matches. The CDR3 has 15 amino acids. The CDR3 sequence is CASSLLQGNNEKLFF. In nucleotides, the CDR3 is TGTGCCAGCAGCTTATTACAGGGGAATAATGAAAAACTGTTTTTT.

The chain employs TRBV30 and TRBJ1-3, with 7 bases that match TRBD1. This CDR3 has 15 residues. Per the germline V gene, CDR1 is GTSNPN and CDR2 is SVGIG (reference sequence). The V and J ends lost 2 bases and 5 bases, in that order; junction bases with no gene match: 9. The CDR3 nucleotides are TGTGCCTGGAGTCCGCTTCCGGGACAGCGAAACACCATATATTTT. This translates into CAWSPLPGQRNTIYF. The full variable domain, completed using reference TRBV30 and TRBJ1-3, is SQTIHQWPATLVQPVGSPLSLECTVEGTSNPNLYWYRQAAGRGLQLLFYSVGIGQISSEVPQNLSASRPQDRQFILSSKKLLLSDSGFYLCAWSPLPGQRNTIYFGEGSWLTVV.

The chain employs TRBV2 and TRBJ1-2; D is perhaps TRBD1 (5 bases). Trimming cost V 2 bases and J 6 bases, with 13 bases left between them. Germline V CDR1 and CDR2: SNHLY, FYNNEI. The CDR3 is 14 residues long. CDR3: CASSEIPGGDGYTF. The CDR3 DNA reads TGTGCCAGCAGTGAAATCCCCGGGGGGGATGGCTACACCTTC.

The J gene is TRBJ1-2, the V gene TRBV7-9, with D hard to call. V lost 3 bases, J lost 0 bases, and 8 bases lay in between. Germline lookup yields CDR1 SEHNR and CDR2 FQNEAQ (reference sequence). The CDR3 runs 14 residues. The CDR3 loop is CASSFTVANYGYTF. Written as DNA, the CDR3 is TGTGCCAGCAGCTTTACAGTAGCTAACTATGGCTACACCTTC.

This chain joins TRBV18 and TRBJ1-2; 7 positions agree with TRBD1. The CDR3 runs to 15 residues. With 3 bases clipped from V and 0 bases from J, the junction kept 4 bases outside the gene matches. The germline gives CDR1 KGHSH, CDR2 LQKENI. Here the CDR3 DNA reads TGTGCCAGCTCACCTGGGGACAGTTCTAACTATGGCTACACCTTC. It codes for CASSPGDSSNYGYTF.

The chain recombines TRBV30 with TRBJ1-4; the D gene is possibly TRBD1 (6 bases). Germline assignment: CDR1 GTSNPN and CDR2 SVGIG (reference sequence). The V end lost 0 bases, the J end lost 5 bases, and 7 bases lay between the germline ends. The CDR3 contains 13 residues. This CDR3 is CAWSVQGNEKLFF. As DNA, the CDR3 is TGTGCCTGGAGTGTACAGGGAAATGAAAAACTGTTTTTT. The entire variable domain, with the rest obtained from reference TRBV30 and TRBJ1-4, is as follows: SQTIHQWPATLVQPVGSPLSLECTVEGTSNPNLYWYRQAAGRGLQLLFYSVGIGQISSEVPQNLSASRPQDRQFILSSKKLLLSDSGFYLCAWSVQGNEKLFFGSGTQLSVL.